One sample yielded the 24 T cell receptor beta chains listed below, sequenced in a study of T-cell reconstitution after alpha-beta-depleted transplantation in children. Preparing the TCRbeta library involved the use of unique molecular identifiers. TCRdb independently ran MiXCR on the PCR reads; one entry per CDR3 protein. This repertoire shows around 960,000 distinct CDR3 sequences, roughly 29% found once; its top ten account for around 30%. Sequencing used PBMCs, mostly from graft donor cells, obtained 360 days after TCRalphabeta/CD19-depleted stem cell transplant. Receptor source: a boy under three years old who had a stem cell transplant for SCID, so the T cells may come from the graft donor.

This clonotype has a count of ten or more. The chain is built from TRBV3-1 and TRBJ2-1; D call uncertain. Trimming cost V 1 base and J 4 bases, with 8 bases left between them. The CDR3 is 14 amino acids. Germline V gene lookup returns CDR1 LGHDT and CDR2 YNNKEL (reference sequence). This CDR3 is CASSQGWGYNEQFF. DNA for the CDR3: TGTGCCAGCAGCCAAGGTTGGGGATACAATGAGCAGTTCTTC.

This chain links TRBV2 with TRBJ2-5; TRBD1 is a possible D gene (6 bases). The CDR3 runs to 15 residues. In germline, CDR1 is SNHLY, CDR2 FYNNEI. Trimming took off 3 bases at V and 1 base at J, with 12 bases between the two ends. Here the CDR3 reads CASSDTGTIQETQYF. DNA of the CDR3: TGTGCCAGCAGTGACACCGGGACAATCCAAGAGACCCAGTACTTC.

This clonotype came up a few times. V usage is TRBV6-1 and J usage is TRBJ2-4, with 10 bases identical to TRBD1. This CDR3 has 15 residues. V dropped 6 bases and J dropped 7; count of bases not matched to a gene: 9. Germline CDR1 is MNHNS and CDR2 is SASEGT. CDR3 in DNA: TGTGCCAGCAGAGGGACAGGGGCAGGTCACAACATTCAGTACTTC. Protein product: CASRGTGAGHNIQYF.

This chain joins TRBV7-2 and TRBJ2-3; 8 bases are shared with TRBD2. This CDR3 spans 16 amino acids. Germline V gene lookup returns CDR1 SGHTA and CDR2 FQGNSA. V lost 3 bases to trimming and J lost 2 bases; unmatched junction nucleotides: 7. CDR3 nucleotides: TGTGCCAGCAGCTTCTTCGGGGGGGCGATCACAGATACGCAGTATTTT. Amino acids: CASSFFGGAITDTQYF.

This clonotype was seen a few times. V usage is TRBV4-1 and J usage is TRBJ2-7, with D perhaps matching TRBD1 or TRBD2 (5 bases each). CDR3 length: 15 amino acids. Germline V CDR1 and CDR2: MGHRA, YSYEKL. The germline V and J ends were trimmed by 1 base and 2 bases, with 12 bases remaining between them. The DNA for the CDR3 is TGCGCCAGCAGCCAAGCAGAGGGGTTTCCCTACGAGCAGTACTTC. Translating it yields CASSQAEGFPYEQYF.

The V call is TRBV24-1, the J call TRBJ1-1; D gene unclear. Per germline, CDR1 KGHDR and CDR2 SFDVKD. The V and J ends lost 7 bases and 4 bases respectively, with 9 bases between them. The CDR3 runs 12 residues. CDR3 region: CATSLGPTEAFF. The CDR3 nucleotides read TGTGCCACCAGCTTAGGGCCCACTGAAGCTTTCTTT.

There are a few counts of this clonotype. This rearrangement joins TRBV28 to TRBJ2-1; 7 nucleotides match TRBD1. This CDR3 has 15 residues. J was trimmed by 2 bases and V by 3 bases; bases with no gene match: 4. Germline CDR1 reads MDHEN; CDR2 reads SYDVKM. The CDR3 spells CASSFGTAPYNEQFF. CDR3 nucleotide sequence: TGTGCCAGCAGTTTTGGGACAGCACCCTACAATGAGCAGTTCTTC.

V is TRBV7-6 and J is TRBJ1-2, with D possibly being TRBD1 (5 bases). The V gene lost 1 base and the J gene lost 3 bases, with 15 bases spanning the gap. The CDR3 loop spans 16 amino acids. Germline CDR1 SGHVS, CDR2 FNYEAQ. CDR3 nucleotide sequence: TGTGCCAGCAGCTTAGGGGGTCAGGGAATATACTATGGCTACACCTTC. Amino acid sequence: CASSLGGQGIYYGYTF.

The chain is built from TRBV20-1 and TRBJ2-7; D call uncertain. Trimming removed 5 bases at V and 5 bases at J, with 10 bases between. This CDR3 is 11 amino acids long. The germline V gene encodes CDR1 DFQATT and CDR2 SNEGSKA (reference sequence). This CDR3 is CSAARINEQYF. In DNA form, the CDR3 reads TGCAGTGCTGCTCGGATTAACGAGCAGTACTTC.

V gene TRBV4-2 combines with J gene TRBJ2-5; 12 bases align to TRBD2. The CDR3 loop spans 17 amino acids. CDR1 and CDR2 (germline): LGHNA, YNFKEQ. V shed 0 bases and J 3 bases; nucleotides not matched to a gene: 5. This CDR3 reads CASSQDPRLAGEETQYF. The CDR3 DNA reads TGTGCCAGCAGCCAAGACCCCCGACTAGCGGGGGAAGAGACCCAGTACTTC.

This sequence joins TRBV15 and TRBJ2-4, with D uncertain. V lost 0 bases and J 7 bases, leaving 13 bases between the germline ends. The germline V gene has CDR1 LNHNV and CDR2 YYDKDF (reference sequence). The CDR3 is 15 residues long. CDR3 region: CATSRDQSVRNIQYF. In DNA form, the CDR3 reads TGTGCCACCAGCAGAGATCAGTCAGTGCGGAACATTCAGTACTTC. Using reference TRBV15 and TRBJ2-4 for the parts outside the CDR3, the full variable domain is DAMVIQNPRYQVTQFGKPVTLSCSQTLNHNVMYWYQQKSSQAPKLLFHYYDKDFNNEADTPDNFQSRRPNTSFCFLDIRSPGLGDTAMYLCATSRDQSVRNIQYFGAGTRLSVL.

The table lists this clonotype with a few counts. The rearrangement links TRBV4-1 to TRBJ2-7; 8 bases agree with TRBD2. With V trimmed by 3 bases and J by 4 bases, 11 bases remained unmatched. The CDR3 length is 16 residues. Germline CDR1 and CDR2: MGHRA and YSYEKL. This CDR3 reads CASSQLSGEVGYEQYF. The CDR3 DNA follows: TGCGCCAGCAGCCAGCTTAGCGGGGAGGTAGGGTACGAGCAGTACTTC.

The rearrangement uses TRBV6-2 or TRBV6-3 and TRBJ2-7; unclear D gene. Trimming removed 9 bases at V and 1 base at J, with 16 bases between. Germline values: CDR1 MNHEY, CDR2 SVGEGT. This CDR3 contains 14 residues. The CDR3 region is CASRYEMRSYEQYF. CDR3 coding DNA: TGTGCCAGTAGATACGAAATGCGATCCTACGAGCAGTACTTC.

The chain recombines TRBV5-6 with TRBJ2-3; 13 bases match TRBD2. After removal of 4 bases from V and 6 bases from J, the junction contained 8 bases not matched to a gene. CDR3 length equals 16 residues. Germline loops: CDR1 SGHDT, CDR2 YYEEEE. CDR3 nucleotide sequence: TGTGCCAGCAGCCGGGGACTAGCGGGGCTTGGGGATACGCAGTATTTT. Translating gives CASSRGLAGLGDTQYF.

CDR3 loop: CSARVGRGRGAVDTQYF. DNA for the CDR3: TGCAGTGCTAGAGTTGGCCGGGGGCGGGGGGCCGTGGATACGCAGTATTTT. This rearrangement joins TRBV20-1 to TRBJ2-3; TRBD2 aligns across 8 bases. V shed 1 base, J shed 6 bases, and the junction held 15 bases outside the gene matches. The CDR3 sequence is 17 residues long. Germline V gives CDR1 DFQATT, CDR2 SNEGSKA (reference sequence).

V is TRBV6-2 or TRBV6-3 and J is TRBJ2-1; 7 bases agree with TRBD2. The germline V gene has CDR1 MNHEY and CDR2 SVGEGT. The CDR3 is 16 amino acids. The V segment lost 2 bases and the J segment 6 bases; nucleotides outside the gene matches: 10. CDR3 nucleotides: TGTGCCAGCAGTTACGATGGCGGGGGAATTCTCAATGAGCAGTTCTTC. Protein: CASSYDGGGILNEQFF.

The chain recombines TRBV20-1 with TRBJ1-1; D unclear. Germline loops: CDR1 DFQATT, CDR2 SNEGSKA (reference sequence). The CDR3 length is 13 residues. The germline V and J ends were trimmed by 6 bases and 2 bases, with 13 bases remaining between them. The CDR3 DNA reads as TGCAGTGCATACCCTGGGCCCAACACTGAAGCTTTCTTT. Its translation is CSAYPGPNTEAFF.

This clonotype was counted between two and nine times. The CDR3 spells CATAGAHLPYEQYF. The CDR3 coding sequence is TGTGCCACCGCAGGGGCCCACCTCCCCTACGAGCAGTACTTC. The V call is TRBV15, the J call TRBJ2-7; D might be TRBD1 (6 bases). CDR1 and CDR2 (germline): LNHNV, YYDKDF (reference sequence). The germline V and J ends were trimmed by 8 bases and 2 bases, with 16 bases remaining between them. The CDR3 length is 14 residues. Complete variable domain (other parts from reference TRBV15 and TRBJ2-7): DAMVIQNPRYQVTQFGKPVTLSCSQTLNHNVMYWYQQKSSQAPKLLFHYYDKDFNNEADTPDNFQSRRPNTSFCFLDIRSPGLGDTAMYLCATAGAHLPYEQYFGPGTRLTVT.

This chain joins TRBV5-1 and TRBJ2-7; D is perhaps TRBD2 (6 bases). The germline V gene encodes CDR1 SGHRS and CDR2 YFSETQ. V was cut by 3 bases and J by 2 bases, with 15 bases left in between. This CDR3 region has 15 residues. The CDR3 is CASSSYRGSPYEQYF. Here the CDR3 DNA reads TGCGCCAGCAGCTCATATCGGGGGTCACCCTACGAGCAGTACTTC. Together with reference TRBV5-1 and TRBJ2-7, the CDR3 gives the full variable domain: KAGVTQTPRYLIKTRGQQVTLSCSPISGHRSVSWYQQTPGQGLQFLFEYFSETQRNKGNFPGRFSGRQFSNSRSEMNVSTLELGDSALYLCASSSYRGSPYEQYFGPGTRLTVT.

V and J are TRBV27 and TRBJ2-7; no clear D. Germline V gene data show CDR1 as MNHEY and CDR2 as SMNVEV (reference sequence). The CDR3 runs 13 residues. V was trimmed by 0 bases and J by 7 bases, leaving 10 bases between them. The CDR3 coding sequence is TGTGCCAGCAGTTTATCTGCTAGAATGGAGCAGTACTTC. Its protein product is CASSLSARMEQYF.

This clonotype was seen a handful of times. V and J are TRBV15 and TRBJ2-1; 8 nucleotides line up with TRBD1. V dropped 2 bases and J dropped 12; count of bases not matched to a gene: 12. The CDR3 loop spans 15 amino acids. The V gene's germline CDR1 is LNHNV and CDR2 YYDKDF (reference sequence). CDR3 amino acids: CATSRTGTGLPGQFF. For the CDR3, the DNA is TGTGCCACCAGCAGAACCGGGACAGGCCTTCCCGGGCAGTTCTTC.

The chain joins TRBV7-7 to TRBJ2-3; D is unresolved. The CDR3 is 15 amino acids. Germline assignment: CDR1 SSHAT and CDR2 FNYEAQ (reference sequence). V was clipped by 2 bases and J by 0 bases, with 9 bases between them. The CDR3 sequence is CASSLRPTSTDTQYF. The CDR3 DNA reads TGTGCCAGCAGCTTAAGACCAACTAGCACAGATACGCAGTATTTT.

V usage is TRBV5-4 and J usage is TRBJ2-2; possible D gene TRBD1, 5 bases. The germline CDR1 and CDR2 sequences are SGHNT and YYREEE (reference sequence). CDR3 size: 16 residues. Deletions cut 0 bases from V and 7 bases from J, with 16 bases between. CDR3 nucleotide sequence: TGTGCCAGCAGCTTGGATAGCCAGGGCTCTATCGGGGAGCTGTTTTTT. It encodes CASSLDSQGSIGELFF.

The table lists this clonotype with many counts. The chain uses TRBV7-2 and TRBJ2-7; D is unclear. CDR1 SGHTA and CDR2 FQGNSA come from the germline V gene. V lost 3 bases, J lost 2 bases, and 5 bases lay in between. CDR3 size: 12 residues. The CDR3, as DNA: TGTGCCAGCAGCTTCGCAGCCTACGAGCAGTACTTC. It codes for CASSFAAYEQYF.